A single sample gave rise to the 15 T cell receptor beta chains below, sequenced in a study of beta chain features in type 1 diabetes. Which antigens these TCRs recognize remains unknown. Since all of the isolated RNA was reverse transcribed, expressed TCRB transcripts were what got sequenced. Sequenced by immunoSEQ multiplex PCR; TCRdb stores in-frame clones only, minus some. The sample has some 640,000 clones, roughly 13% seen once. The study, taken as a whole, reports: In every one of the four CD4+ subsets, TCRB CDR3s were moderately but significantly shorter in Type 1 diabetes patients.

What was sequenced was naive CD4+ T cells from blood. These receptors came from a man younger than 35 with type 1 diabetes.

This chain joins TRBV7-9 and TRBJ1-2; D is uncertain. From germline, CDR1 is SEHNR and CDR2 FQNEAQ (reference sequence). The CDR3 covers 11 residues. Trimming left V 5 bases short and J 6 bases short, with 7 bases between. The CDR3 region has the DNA TGTGCCAGCAGCCCGCGGCATGGCTACACCTTC. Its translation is CASSPRHGYTF.

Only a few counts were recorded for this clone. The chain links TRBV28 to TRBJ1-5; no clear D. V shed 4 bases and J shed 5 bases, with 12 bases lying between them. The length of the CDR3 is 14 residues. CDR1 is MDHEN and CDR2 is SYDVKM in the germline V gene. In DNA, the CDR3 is TGTGCCAGCAGTTCTGGGGAGGGCGATCAGCCCCAGCATTTT. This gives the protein CASSSGEGDQPQHF.

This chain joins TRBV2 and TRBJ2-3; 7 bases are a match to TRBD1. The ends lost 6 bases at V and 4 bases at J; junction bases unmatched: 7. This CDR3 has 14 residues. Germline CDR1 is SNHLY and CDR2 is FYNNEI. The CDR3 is CASSPDRASDTQYF. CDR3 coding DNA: TGTGCCAGCAGCCCAGACAGGGCATCAGATACGCAGTATTTT.

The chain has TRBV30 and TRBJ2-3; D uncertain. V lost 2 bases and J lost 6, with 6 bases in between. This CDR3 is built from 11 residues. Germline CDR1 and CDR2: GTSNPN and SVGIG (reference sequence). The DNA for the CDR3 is TGTGCCTGGAGTAATGGGGATACGCAGTATTTT. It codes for CAWSNGDTQYF. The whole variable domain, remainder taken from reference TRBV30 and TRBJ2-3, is SQTIHQWPATLVQPVGSPLSLECTVEGTSNPNLYWYRQAAGRGLQLLFYSVGIGQISSEVPQNLSASRPQDRQFILSSKKLLLSDSGFYLCAWSNGDTQYFGPGTRLTVL.

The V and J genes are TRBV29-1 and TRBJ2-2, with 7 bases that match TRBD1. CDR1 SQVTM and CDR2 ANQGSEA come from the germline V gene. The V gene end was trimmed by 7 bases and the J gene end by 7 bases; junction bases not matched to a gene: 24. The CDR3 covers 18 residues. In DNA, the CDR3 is TGCAGCGGAGAACCGGGACAGTGGGTCTTACATGACAGCGGGGAGCTGTTTTTT. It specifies CSGEPGQWVLHDSGELFF.

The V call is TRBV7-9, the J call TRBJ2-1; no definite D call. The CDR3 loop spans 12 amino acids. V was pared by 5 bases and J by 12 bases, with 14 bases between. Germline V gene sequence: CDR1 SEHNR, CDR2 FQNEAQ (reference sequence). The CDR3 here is CASSTESFGQFF. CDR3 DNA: TGTGCCAGCAGCACCGAATCTTTTGGGCAGTTCTTC.

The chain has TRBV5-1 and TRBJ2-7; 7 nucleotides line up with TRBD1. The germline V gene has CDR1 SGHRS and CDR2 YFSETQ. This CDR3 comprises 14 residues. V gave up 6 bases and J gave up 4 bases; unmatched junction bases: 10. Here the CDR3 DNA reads TGCGCCAGCACCCGACAGGGTGAAGCGTACGAGCAGTACTTC. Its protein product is CASTRQGEAYEQYF.

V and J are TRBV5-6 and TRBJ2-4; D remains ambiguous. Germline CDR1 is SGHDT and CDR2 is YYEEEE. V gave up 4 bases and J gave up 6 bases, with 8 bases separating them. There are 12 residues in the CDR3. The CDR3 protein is CASSLSGNIQYF. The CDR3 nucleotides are TGTGCCAGCAGCCTCTCGGGAAACATTCAGTACTTC.

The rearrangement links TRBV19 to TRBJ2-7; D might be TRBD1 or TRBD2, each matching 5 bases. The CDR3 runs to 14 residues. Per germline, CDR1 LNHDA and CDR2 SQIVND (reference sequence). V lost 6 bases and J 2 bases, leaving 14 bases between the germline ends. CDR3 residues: CASRNRDGAYEQYF. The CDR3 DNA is TGTGCCAGTAGGAACCGGGACGGTGCCTACGAGCAGTACTTC.

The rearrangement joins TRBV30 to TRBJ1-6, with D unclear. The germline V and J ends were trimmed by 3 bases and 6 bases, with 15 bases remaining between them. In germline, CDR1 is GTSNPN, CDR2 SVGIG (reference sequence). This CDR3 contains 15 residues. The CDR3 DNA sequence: TGTGCCTGGAGCCCCCTCCAAGCTCTTAATTCACCCCTCCACTTT. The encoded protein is CAWSPLQALNSPLHF.

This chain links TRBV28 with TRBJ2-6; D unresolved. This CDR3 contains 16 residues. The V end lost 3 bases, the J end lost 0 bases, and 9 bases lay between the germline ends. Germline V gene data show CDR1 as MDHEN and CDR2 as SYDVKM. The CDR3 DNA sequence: TGTGCCAGCAGTTTGTTGGGGTTCTCTGGGGCCAACGTCCTGACTTTC. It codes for CASSLLGFSGANVLTF.

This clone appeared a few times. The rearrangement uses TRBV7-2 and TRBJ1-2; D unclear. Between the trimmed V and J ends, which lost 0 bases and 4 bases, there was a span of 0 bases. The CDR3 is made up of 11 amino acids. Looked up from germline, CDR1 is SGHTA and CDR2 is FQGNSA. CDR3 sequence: CASSLAYGYTF. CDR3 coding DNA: TGTGCCAGCAGCTTAGCCTATGGCTACACCTTC. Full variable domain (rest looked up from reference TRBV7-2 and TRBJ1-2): GAGVSQSPSNKVTEKGKDVELRCDPISGHTALYWYRQSLGQGLEFLIYFQGNSAPDKSGLPSDRFSAERTGGSVSTLTIQRTQQEDSAVYLCASSLAYGYTFGSGTRLTVV.

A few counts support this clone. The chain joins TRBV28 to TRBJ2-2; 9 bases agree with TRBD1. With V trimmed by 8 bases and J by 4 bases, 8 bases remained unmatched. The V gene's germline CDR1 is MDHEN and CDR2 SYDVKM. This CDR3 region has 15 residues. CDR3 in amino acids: CASGGRDRATGELFF. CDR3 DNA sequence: TGTGCCAGCGGGGGACGGGACAGGGCCACCGGGGAGCTGTTTTTT.

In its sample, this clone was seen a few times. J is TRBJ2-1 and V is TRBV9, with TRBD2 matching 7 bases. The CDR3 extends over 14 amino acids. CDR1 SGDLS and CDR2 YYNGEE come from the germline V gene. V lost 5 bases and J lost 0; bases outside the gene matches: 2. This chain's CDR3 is CASSKRGSYNEQFF. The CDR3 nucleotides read TGTGCCAGCAGTAAGCGGGGCTCCTACAATGAGCAGTTCTTC.

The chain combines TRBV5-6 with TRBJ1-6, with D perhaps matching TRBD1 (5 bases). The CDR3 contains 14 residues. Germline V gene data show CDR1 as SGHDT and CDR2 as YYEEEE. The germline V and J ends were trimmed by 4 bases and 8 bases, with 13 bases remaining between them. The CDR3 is CASSRQSRDSPLHF. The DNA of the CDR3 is TGTGCCAGCAGCCGACAGTCTCGGGATTCACCCCTCCACTTT. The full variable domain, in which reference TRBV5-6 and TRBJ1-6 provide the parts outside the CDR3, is DAGVTQSPTHLIKTRGQQVTLRCSPKSGHDTVSWYQQALGQGPQFIFQYYEEEERQRGNFPDRFSGHQFPNYSSELNVNALLLGDSALYLCASSRQSRDSPLHFGNGTRLTVT.